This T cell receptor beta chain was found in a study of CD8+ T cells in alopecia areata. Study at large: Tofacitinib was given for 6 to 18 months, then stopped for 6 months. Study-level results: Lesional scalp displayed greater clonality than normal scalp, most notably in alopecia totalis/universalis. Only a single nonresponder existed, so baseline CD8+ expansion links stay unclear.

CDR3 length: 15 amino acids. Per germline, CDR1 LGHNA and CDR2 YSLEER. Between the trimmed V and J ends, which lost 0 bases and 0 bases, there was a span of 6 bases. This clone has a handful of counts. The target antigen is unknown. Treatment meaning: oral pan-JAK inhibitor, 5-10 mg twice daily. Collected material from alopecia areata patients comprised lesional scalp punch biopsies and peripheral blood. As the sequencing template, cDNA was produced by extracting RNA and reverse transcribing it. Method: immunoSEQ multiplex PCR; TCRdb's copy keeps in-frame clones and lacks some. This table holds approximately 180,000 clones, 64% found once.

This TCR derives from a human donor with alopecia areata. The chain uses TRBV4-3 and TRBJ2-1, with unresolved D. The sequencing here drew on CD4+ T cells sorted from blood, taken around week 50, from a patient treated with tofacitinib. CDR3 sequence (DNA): TGCGCCAGCAGCCAAGAGGGATACTCCTACAATGAGCAGTTCTTC. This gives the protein CASSQEGYSYNEQFF.